This T cell receptor (beta chain) came from a study of cytomegalovirus exposure and HLA in healthy donors. Whole-study results and caveats: Immune exposure information comprised only CMV serostatus.

Trimming took 5 bases from V and 9 from J; bases not matched to a gene: 7. Germline CDR1 is MNHEY and CDR2 is SMNVEV (reference sequence). This CDR3 is built from 13 residues. The PCR was carried out with 60 Vbeta primers and 13 Jbeta primers. The protocol was immunoSEQ multiplex PCR, while the TCRdb copy is restricted to in-frame clones and leaves out a portion. The table includes about 110,000 clones, 78% detected once. Concerning this clone itself: Antigen: not known.

Everyone who donated was a healthy bone marrow donor. Sequencing input: PBMCs. V usage is TRBV27 and J usage is TRBJ2-1; 7 nucleotides align to TRBD2. The receptor's source is a man under 40 in good health and CMV-seronegative. CDR3 nucleotides: TGTGCCAGCAGTCAGGCGGGAGCGGGTGAGCAGTTCTTC. This encodes CASSQAGAGEQFF.